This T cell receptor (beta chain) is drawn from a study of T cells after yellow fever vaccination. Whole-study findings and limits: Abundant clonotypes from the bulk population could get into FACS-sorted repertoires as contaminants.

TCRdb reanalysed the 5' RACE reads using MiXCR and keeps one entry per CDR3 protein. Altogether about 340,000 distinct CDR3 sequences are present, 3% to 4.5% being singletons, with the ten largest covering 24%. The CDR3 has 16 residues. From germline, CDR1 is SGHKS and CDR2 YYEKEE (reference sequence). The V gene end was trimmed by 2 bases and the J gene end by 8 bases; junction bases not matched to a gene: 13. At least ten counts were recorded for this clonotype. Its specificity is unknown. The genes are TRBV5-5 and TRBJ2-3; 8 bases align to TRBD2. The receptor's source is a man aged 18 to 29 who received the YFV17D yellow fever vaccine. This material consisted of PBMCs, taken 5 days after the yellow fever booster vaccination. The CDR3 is CASSFSRVAGLRTQYF. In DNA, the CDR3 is TGTGCCAGCAGCTTTAGTCGGGTAGCGGGGCTTCGTACGCAGTATTTT.